A single TCR beta chain is shown here with its context. This sample stems from a study of T cell responses to AZD1222 COVID-19 vaccine. Here immunoSEQ multiplex PCR was the method, and the copy in TCRdb shows in-frame clones only, minus some. The sample lists 150,000 or so clones, about 88% occurring once. The length of the CDR3 is 11 residues. The germline CDR1 and CDR2 sequences are MDHEN and SYDVKM. V lost 8 bases, J lost 8 bases, and 12 bases lay in between. The clonotype originates from an adult in good health. This specimen was peripheral blood, taken on day 0 of AZD1222 vaccination. The V and J genes are TRBV28 and TRBJ1-1; D is unresolved. In DNA, the CDR3 is TGTGCCAGCGGGCTGCCCAGGGAAGCTTTCTTT. This encodes CASGLPREAFF.